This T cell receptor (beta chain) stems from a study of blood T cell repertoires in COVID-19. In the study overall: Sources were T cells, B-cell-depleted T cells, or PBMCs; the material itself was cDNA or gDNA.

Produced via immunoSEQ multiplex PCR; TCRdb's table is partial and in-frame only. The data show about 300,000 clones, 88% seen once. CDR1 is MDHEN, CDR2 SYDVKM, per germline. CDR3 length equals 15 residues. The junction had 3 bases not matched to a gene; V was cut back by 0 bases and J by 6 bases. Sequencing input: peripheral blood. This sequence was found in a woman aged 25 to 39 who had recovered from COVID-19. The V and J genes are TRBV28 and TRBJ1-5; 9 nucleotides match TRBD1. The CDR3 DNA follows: TGTGCCAGCAGTTTATGGACAGGGGGTAGTCAGCCCCAGCATTTT. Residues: CASSLWTGGSQPQHF.